The T cell receptor (beta chain) under discussion was sequenced for a study of cytomegalovirus exposure and HLA in healthy donors. Study-wide results and limits: Later analysis associated a missense DCLRE1C variant with TCR beta V- and J-gene trimming. Associated with HLA alleles at 0.05 false discovery rate in a later analysis were 16,951 TCR beta sequences.

Germline-derived CDR1 and CDR2 are MGHRA and YSYEKL. This CDR3 comprises 15 residues. As for the donors, each was a healthy bone marrow donor. Notes on this clone: No antigen is known for it. Germline and junction disagree at one end, which may indicate a read error.

Researchers ran the PCR with 60 Vbeta and 13 Jbeta primers. As handled by the study authors: Later, tens of millions of unique TCR beta chains were counted in an analysis, and about 12 million of them were shared. Using immunoSEQ multiplex PCR, the repertoire was profiled, and TCRdb retains in-frame clones only, with some absent. From that table come the V and J calls and clone size; the DNA was used to work out D and trimming. The repertoire has 120,000 or so clones, 80% of them found once; the top ten carry more than 3%. Sequenced sample: PBMCs. The rearrangement links TRBV4-1 to TRBJ2-4, with D possibly matching TRBD1 (5 bases). The origin of this receptor is a male donor in good health and CMV-seronegative. DNA for the CDR3: TGCGCCAGCAGCCCCCCAGGGCAGGAGTCGAACAGTCAGTACTTC. Translated: CASSPPGQESNSQYF.